Following are 28 T cell receptor beta chains from one sample sequenced in a study of blood T cell repertoires in COVID-19 (dated by TCRdb to the early 2020s). Receptor amplification or capture employed the immunoSEQ multiplex PCR assay. Here the immuneACCESS table is served through TCRdb, limited to in-frame sequences with V and J called. Missing clones are a known gap in these copies; in checked studies unresolved V genes cover under half, and the rest lacks a known reason. The sample table shows fewer than 45,000 clones, and around four fifths are seen once. The ten top clones hold 14% of the sample. Sequencing was performed on peripheral blood. The receptors were gathered from a human donor in a cohort sampled during active COVID-19.

The chain recombines TRBV4-3 with TRBJ1-4; the D is unclear. Per the germline V gene, CDR1 is LGHNA and CDR2 is YSLEER. Trimming shortened V by 3 bases and J by 7 bases, and 15 bases separated the two germline ends. The CDR3 is made up of 15 amino acids. The CDR3 protein is CASSQGEGRGEKLFF. Here the CDR3 DNA reads TGCGCCAGCAGCCAGGGAGAGGGTCGCGGTGAAAAACTGTTTTTT.

This clone was found a few times. The chain recombines TRBV6-6 with TRBJ2-2, with a tentative D call TRBD1 (6 bases). Trimming shortened V by 5 bases and J by 4 bases, and 8 bases separated the two germline ends. CDR3 length: 13 amino acids. Per germline, CDR1 MNHNY and CDR2 SVGAGI (reference sequence). The CDR3 region has the DNA TGTGCCAGCAGTCCAGGGGTCACCGGGGAGCTGTTTTTT. Amino acid sequence: CASSPGVTGELFF.

This chain links TRBV5-6 with TRBJ1-6; 8 bases map to TRBD1. Germline values: CDR1 SGHDT, CDR2 YYEEEE. V shed 6 bases and J 8 bases; nucleotides not matched to a gene: 7. The CDR3 runs 14 residues. The CDR3 protein is CASTSGQGYSPLHF. DNA of the CDR3: TGTGCCAGCACCTCCGGACAGGGATATTCACCCCTCCACTTT.

V is TRBV3-1 (or the pseudogene TRBV3-2) and J is TRBJ2-3; 8 bases match TRBD2. The V gene's germline CDR1 is LGHDT and CDR2 YNNKEL (reference sequence). This CDR3 has 14 amino acids. J lost 3 bases, V lost 6 bases, and 5 bases had no gene match. CDR3 in DNA: TGTGCCAGCAGTACGGGGGGGCCGACAGATACGCAGTATTTT. As protein: CASSTGGPTDTQYF.

The J gene is TRBJ2-6, the V gene TRBV5-6; tentatively, D is TRBD1 (6 bases). The CDR3 is made up of 17 amino acids. Trimming removed 2 bases from V and 1 base from J, with 13 bases in between. CDR1 is SGHDT and CDR2 is YYEEEE in the germline V gene. CDR3 amino acids: CASSFPGEISGANVLTF. The CDR3 DNA sequence: TGTGCCAGCAGCTTTCCAGGGGAAATATCTGGGGCCAACGTCCTGACTTTC.

The CDR3 DNA sequence: TGTGCCAGCAGTCTACTCTTACCCAGGGCCAACTATGGCTACACCTTC. Its protein is CASSLLLPRANYGYTF. The chain is built from TRBV2 and TRBJ1-2, with D maybe TRBD1 (5 bases). V lost 5 bases and J lost 2, with 18 bases in between. Germline V gene data show CDR1 as SNHLY and CDR2 as FYNNEI. The length of the CDR3 is 16 residues.

The rearrangement links TRBV11-3 to TRBJ2-3, with 7 nucleotides matching TRBD1. CDR1 is SGHNT, CDR2 YENEEA, per germline. V trimming: 4 bases; J trimming: 2 bases; junction bases outside the gene matches: 3. This CDR3 contains 14 residues. The DNA for the CDR3 is TGTGCCAGCAGCTCCGGACAGGTCACAGATACGCAGTATTTT. This sequence encodes CASSSGQVTDTQYF. Using reference TRBV11-3 and TRBJ2-3 for the parts outside the CDR3, the full variable domain is EAGVVQSPRYKIIEKKQPVAFWCNPISGHNTLYWYLQNLGQGPELLIRYENEEAVDDSQLPKDRFSAERLKGVDSTLKIQPAELGDSAVYLCASSSGQVTDTQYFGPGTRLTVL.

This chain connects TRBV11-2 to TRBJ1-6, with D possibly matching TRBD1 (6 bases). The CDR3 has 14 residues. From germline, CDR1 is SGHAT and CDR2 FQNNGV. V was clipped by 5 bases and J by 9 bases, with 14 bases between them. The CDR3 reads CASSPGQHTSPLHF. The CDR3 DNA reads as TGTGCCAGCAGCCCAGGACAGCACACTTCACCCCTCCACTTT.

The chain is built from TRBV30 and TRBJ2-7, with 7 bases that match TRBD1. J gave up 7 bases and V 0 bases, and 9 bases lay outside the gene matches. Germline V lookup: CDR1 GTSNPN, CDR2 SVGIG (reference sequence). The CDR3 covers 14 residues. The CDR3 loop is CAWSVRRQGLEQYF. Here the CDR3 DNA reads TGTGCCTGGAGTGTACGCCGACAGGGCCTTGAGCAGTACTTC.

The chain links TRBV27 to TRBJ2-3, with 11 bases aligning to TRBD2. The CDR3 sequence is 16 residues long. The junction had 4 bases not matched to a gene; V was cut back by 1 base and J by 4 bases. Per germline, CDR1 MNHEY and CDR2 SMNVEV (reference sequence). CDR3 in amino acids: CASSLFLAGGADTQYF. The CDR3 bases are TGTGCCAGCAGTTTATTTCTAGCGGGGGGCGCAGATACGCAGTATTTT.

This chain connects TRBV7-3 to TRBJ2-7, with 7 nucleotides matching TRBD2. The V segment lost 0 bases and the J segment 6 bases; nucleotides outside the gene matches: 5. This CDR3 contains 14 residues. Per the germline V gene, CDR1 is SGHTA and CDR2 is FQGTGA. CDR3 in amino acids: CASSLTGGGAEQYF. CDR3 DNA: TGTGCCAGCAGCTTAACGGGCGGGGGTGCCGAGCAGTACTTC.

The rearrangement uses TRBV25-1 and TRBJ2-5; the D is unclear. There are 10 residues in the CDR3. In germline, CDR1 is MGHDK, CDR2 SYGVNS. V was clipped by 9 bases and J by 5 bases, with 7 bases between them. The CDR3 spells CASRMETQYF. The CDR3 DNA is TGTGCCAGTCGTATGGAGACCCAGTACTTC.

The gene calls are TRBV7-9 and TRBJ1-6; no firm D call. V dropped 5 bases and J dropped 7 bases, with 6 bases sitting between them. The CDR3 is 12 residues long. From germline, CDR1 is SEHNR and CDR2 FQNEAQ (reference sequence). The CDR3 nucleotides read TGTGCCAGCAGCACACCCAATTCACCCCTCCACTTT. Protein sequence: CASSTPNSPLHF.

This clone showed up just once. The chain recombines TRBV2 with TRBJ2-3, with 9 bases identical to TRBD2. V was pared by 4 bases and J by 2 bases, with 4 bases of the junction left unmatched. In germline, CDR1 is SNHLY, CDR2 FYNNEI. There are 15 residues in the CDR3. The CDR3 bases are TGTGCCAGCAGTGGACCGGGACTAGCCACAGATACGCAGTATTTT. Encoded protein: CASSGPGLATDTQYF.

This rearrangement joins TRBV7-2 to TRBJ2-1; D gene uncertain. Trimming shortened V by 1 base and J by 7 bases, and 8 bases separated the two germline ends. This CDR3 region has 13 residues. In germline, CDR1 is SGHTA, CDR2 FQGNSA. CDR3 loop: CASSLVQANEQFF. Written as DNA, the CDR3 is TGTGCCAGCAGCTTAGTTCAGGCTAATGAGCAGTTCTTC.

The chain has TRBV19 and TRBJ1-1; TRBD1 agrees at 7 bases. The CDR3 extends over 14 amino acids. V lost 3 bases, J lost 7 bases, and 8 bases stayed unmatched. Germline values: CDR1 LNHDA, CDR2 SQIVND (reference sequence). CDR3 amino acids: CASSMGDRVGEAFF. The DNA of the CDR3 is TGTGCCAGTAGTATGGGAGACAGGGTAGGTGAAGCTTTCTTT. Full variable domain (outside the CDR3, taken from reference TRBV19 and TRBJ1-1): DGGITQSPKYLFRKEGQNVTLSCEQNLNHDAMYWYRQDPGQGLRLIYYSQIVNDFQKGDIAEGYSVSREKKESFPLTVTSAQKNPTAFYLCASSMGDRVGEAFFGQGTRLTVV.

CDR3 nucleotides: TGTGCCAGCAGCTTGAGCCGGACTAGCGGGGGAGAGACCCAGTACTTC. Amino acid sequence: CASSLSRTSGGETQYF. V usage is TRBV11-1 and J usage is TRBJ2-5, with TRBD2 matching over 13 bases. The CDR3 covers 16 residues. Germline CDR1 and CDR2: SGHAT and FQDESV (reference sequence). V lost 3 bases, J lost 4 bases, and 5 bases stayed unmatched.

The CDR3 sequence: CASSPGTGLADTQYF. The CDR3 DNA reads as TGTGCCAGCAGCCCGGGGACAGGTTTGGCAGATACGCAGTATTTT. The V gene is TRBV3-1 (or the pseudogene TRBV3-2), the J gene TRBJ2-3; TRBD1 agrees at 8 bases. Unmatched junction bases numbered 7, after V lost 4 bases and J lost 4 bases. Germline CDR1 LGHDT, CDR2 YNNKEL (reference sequence). The CDR3 extends over 15 amino acids.

This chain joins TRBV19 and TRBJ1-1; a possible D gene is TRBD1 (6 bases). V shed 5 bases and J shed 1 base, with 11 bases lying between them. The germline V gene has CDR1 LNHDA and CDR2 SQIVND (reference sequence). This CDR3 region has 14 residues. The CDR3: CASSVPGENTEAFF. Here the CDR3 DNA reads TGTGCCAGTAGTGTACCAGGGGAGAACACTGAAGCTTTCTTT.

V and J are TRBV27 and TRBJ2-3, with D maybe TRBD2 (6 bases). V shed 10 bases and J shed 1 base, with 18 bases lying between them. The CDR3 is made up of 15 amino acids. Germline CDR1 is MNHEY and CDR2 is SMNVEV (reference sequence). The CDR3 reads CATKFRGSGTDTQYF. The CDR3 coding sequence is TGTGCCACCAAGTTTCGGGGGTCAGGCACAGATACGCAGTATTTT.

This rearrangement joins TRBV12-3 or TRBV12-4 to TRBJ1-1; 9 nucleotides line up with TRBD1. The CDR3 consists of 13 residues. V shed 6 bases, J shed 9 bases, and the junction held 8 bases outside the gene matches. DNA of the CDR3: TGTGCCAGCAGCTGGGACAGGGCGAGACAAGCTTTCTTT. Encoded protein: CASSWDRARQAFF.

Only one count was recorded for this clone. The chain links TRBV5-6 to TRBJ2-3; D might be TRBD1 (5 bases). CDR3 length equals 13 residues. Germline V gives CDR1 SGHDT, CDR2 YYEEEE. V lost 7 bases and J 6 bases, leaving 15 bases between the germline ends. The CDR3 loop reads CASSFAGWDTQYF. Written as DNA, the CDR3 is TGTGCCAGCTCTTTTGCAGGGTGGGATACGCAGTATTTT.

The chain joins TRBV5-4 to TRBJ2-3, with D perhaps matching TRBD2 (6 bases). The V gene's germline CDR1 is SGHNT and CDR2 YYREEE (reference sequence). The V and J ends lost 1 base and 3 bases respectively, with 18 bases between them. This CDR3 is 17 amino acids long. This chain's CDR3 is CASSLPFGGSETDTQYF. CDR3 DNA: TGTGCCAGCAGCTTGCCCTTCGGGGGAAGTGAGACAGATACGCAGTATTTT.

The chain couples TRBV7-2 to TRBJ1-5; TRBD1 is a possible D gene (6 bases). Germline V gene sequence: CDR1 SGHTA, CDR2 FQGNSA. This CDR3 is 15 amino acids long. V was trimmed by 1 base and J by 3 bases, leaving 10 bases between them. The CDR3 protein is CASSLEDSFNQPQHF. CDR3 nucleotide sequence: TGTGCCAGCAGCTTAGAGGACAGCTTCAATCAGCCCCAGCATTTT.

CDR3 in amino acids: CASSPSRLGGTDTQYF. CDR3 bases: TGTGCCAGCAGCCCGAGCCGGTTAGGGGGCACAGATACGCAGTATTTT. The V call is TRBV3-1 (or the pseudogene TRBV3-2), the J call TRBJ2-3; a possible D gene is TRBD1 (5 bases). The CDR3 extends over 16 amino acids. The V end lost 4 bases, the J end lost 1 base, and 15 bases lay between the germline ends. The germline V gene has CDR1 LGHDT and CDR2 YNNKEL (reference sequence).

The rearrangement uses TRBV5-1 and TRBJ1-1; D not resolved. There are 12 residues in the CDR3. With 0 bases removed from V and 10 bases from J, the gap between germline ends came to 10 bases. CDR1 is SGHRS and CDR2 is YFSETQ in the germline V gene. The CDR3 protein is CASSLEGGRAFF. The DNA of the CDR3 is TGCGCCAGCAGCTTGGAAGGCGGTAGAGCTTTCTTT.

V gene TRBV6-5 combines with J gene TRBJ1-4; perhaps TRBD1 as D (5 bases). CDR1 and CDR2 from the germline V gene are MNHEY and SVGAGI. Trimming removed 6 bases at V and 8 bases at J, with 19 bases between. The CDR3 covers 15 residues. As DNA, the CDR3 is TGTGCCAGCAGGAAATCCCCAGGGTTTAACGAAAAACTGTTTTTT. This encodes CASRKSPGFNEKLFF.

This clone came up a few times. The chain uses TRBV7-3 and TRBJ1-1, with 7 bases aligning to TRBD1. Trimming at V came to 5 bases and at J to 7 bases, leaving 7 bases not matched to a gene. This CDR3 spans 13 amino acids. Germline V gene sequence: CDR1 SGHTA, CDR2 FQGTGA. The CDR3 reads CASSLEGGDEAFF. The CDR3 DNA reads TGTGCCAGCAGCCTCGAAGGGGGCGATGAAGCTTTCTTT.